This T cell receptor beta chain emerged from a study of tissue T cells after allogeneic stem cell transplantation. Findings and limits, study-wide: Only a limited share of tissue TCRs appeared in blood or spleen.

Sequencing was performed with immunoSEQ multiplex PCR; in TCRdb, only in-frame clones are kept and a portion is missing. The sample has 950 to 1,300 clones, 44% seen once. Per germline, CDR1 MNHEY and CDR2 SMNVEV (reference sequence). Trimming took 2 bases from V and 0 from J; bases not matched to a gene: 0. The CDR3 runs 14 residues. The sample holds a few counts of this clone. Its matching antigen is unknown. The sequencing used esophageal tissue, collected at autopsy. The chain combines TRBV27 with TRBJ1-1, with 7 bases that match TRBD1. This sequence was found in a female patient between 40 and 69 years old with steroid-refractory graft-versus-host disease after an allogeneic stem cell transplant. Some T cells may have originated in the graft donor. CDR3 in amino acids: CASSLDRVNTEAFF. The CDR3 region has the DNA TGTGCCAGCAGTTTAGACAGGGTGAACACTGAAGCTTTCTTT.